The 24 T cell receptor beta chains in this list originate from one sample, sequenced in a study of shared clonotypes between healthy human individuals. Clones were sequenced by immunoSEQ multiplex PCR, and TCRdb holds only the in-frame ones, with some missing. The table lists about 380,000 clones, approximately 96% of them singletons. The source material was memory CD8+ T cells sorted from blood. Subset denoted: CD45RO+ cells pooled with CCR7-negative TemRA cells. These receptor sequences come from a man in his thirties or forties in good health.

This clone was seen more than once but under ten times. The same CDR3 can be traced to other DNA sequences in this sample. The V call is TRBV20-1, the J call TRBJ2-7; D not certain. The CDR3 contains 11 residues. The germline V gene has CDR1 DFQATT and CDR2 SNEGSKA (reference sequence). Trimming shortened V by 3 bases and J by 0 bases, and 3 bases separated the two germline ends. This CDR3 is CSASGSYEQYF. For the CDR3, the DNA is TGCAGTGCTAGCGGCTCCTACGAGCAGTACTTC.

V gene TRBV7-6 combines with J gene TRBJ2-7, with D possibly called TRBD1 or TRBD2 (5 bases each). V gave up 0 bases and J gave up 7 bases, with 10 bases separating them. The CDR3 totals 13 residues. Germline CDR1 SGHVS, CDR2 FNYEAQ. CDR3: CASSLARGVEQYF. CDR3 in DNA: TGTGCCAGCAGCTTAGCAAGGGGAGTTGAGCAGTACTTC.

Here the CDR3 reads CAWSIRANRVDTF. CDR3 nucleotides: TGTGCCTGGAGCATCCGGGCAAATAGAGTGGACACCTTC. The chain has TRBV30 and TRBJ1-2; D is unclear. This CDR3 is 13 amino acids long. Trimming stripped 3 bases from V and 12 bases from J, with 20 bases between. Germline values: CDR1 GTSNPN, CDR2 SVGIG (reference sequence).

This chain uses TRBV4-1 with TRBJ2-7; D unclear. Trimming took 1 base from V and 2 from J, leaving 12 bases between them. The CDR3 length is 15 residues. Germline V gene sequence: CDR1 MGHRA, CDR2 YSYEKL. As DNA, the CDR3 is TGCGCCAGCAGCCAAGTTTCGGGCTACACCTACGAGCAGTACTTC. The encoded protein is CASSQVSGYTYEQYF.

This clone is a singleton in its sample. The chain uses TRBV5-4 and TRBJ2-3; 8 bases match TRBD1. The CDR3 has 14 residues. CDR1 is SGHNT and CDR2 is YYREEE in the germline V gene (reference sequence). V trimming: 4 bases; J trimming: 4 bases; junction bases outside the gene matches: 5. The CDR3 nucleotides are TGTGCCAGCAGCCCTAGGACAGGGCCAGATACGCAGTATTTT. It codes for CASSPRTGPDTQYF.

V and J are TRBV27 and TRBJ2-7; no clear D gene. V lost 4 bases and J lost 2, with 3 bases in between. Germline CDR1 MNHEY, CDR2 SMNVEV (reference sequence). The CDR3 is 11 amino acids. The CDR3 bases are TGTGCCAGCAGTTCGACCTACGAGCAGTACTTC. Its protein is CASSSTYEQYF.

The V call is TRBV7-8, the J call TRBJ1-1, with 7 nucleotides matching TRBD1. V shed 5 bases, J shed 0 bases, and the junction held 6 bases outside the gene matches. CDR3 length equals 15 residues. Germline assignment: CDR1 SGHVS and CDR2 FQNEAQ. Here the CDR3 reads CASSLRDSLNTEAFF. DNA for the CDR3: TGTGCCAGCAGCCTCCGGGACAGCTTGAACACTGAAGCTTTCTTT.

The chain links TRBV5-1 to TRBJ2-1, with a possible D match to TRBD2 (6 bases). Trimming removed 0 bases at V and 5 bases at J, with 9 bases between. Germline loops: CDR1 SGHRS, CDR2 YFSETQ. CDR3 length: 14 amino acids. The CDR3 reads CASSLEGLHNEQFF. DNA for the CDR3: TGCGCCAGCAGCTTGGAGGGACTTCACAATGAGCAGTTCTTC.

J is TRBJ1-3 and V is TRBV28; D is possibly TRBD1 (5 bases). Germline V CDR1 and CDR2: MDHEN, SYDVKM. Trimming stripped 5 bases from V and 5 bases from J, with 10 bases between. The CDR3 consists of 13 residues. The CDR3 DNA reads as TGTGCCAGCAGTGCGGGGGATCGAAACACCATATATTTT. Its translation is CASSAGDRNTIYF.

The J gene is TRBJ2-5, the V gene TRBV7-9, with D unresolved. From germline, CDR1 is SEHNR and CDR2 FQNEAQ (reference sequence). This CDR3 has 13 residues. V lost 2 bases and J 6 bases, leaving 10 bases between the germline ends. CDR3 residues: CASSLQHYKTQYF. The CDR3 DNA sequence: TGTGCCAGCAGCTTACAACATTATAAGACCCAGTACTTC.

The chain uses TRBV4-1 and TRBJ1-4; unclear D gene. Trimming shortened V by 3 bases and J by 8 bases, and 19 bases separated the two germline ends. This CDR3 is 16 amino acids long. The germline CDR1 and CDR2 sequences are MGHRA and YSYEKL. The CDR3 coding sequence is TGCGCCAGCAGCCACCCCTTTAGGACCGAAGGGGAAAAACTGTTTTTT. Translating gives CASSHPFRTEGEKLFF.

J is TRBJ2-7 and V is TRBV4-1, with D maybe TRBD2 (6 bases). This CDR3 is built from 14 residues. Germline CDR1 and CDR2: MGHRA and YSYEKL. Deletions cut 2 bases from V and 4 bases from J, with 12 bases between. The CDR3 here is CASSQLATTYEQYF. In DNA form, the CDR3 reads TGCGCCAGCAGCCAACTAGCGACCACATACGAGCAGTACTTC.

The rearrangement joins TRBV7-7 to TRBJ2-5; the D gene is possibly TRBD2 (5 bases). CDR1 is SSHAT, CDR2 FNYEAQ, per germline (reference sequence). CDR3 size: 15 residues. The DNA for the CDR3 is TGTGCTAGCGCATCCGCCATATCCAGGCCAGAGACCCAGTACTTC. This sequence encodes CASASAISRPETQYF.

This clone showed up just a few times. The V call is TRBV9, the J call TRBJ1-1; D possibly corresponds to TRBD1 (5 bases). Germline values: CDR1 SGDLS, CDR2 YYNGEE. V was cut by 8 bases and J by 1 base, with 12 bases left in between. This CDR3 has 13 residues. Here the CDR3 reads CASSIGGNTEAFF. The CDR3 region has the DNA TGTGCCAGTAGCATTGGGGGGAACACTGAAGCTTTCTTT.

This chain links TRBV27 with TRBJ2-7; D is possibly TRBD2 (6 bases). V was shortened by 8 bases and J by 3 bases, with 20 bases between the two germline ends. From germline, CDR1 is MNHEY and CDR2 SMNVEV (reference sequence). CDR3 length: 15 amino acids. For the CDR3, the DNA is TGTGCCAGCCGGATAACTTACTTGCGGGGCTACGAGCAGTACTTC. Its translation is CASRITYLRGYEQYF.

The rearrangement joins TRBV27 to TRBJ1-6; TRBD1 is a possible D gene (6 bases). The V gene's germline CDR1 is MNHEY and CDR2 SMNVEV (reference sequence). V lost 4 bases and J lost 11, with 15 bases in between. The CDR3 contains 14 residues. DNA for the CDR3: TGTGCCAGCAGTTATCGAGCGGGACAACCACCCCTCCACTTT. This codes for CASSYRAGQPPLHF.

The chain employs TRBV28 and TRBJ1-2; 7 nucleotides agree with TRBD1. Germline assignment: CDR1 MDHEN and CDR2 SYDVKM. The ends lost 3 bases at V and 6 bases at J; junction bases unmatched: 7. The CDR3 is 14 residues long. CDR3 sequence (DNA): TGTGCCAGCAGTTTTTATTCCCAGGGGGATGGCTACACCTTC. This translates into CASSFYSQGDGYTF.

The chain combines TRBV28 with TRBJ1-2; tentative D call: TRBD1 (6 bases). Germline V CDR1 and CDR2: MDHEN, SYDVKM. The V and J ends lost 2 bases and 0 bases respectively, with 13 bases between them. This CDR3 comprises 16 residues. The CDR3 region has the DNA TGTGCCAGCAGTTTAGATCCTGGGACAACTAACTATGGCTACACCTTC. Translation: CASSLDPGTTNYGYTF.

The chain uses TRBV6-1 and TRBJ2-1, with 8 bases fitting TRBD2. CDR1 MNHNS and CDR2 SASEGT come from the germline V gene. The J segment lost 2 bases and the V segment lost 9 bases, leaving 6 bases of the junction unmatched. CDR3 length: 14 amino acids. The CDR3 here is CASEGLGAYNEQFF. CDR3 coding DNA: TGTGCCAGTGAGGGACTAGGGGCCTACAATGAGCAGTTCTTC.

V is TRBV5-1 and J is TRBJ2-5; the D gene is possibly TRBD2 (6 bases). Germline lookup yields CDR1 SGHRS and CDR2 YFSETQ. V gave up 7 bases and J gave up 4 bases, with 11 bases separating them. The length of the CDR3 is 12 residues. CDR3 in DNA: TGCGCCAGCGGCGGGGTTGGAGAGACCCAGTACTTC. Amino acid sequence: CASGGVGETQYF.

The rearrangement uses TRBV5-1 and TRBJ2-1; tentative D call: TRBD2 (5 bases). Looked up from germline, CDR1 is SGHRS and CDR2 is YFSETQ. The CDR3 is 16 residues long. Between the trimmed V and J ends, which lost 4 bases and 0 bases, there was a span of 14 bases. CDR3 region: CASSLRTRSSYNEQFF. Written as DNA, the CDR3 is TGCGCCAGCAGCCTTAGGACTCGGAGCTCCTACAATGAGCAGTTCTTC.

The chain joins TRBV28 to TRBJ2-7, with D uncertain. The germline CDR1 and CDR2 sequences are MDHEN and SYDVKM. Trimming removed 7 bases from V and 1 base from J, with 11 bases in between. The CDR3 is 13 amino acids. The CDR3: CASISTASYEQYF. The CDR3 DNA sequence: TGTGCCAGCATCTCGACGGCGTCCTACGAGCAGTACTTC.

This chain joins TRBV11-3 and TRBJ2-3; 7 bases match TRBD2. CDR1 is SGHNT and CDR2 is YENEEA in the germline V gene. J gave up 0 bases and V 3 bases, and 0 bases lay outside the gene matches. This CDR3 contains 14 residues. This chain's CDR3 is CASSFSGSTDTQYF. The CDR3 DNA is TGTGCCAGCAGCTTTAGCGGGAGCACAGATACGCAGTATTTT.

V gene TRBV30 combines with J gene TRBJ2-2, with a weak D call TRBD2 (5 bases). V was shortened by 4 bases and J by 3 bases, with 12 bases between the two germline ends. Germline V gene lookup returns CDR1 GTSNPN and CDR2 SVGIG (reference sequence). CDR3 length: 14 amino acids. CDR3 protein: CAWKAARDTGELFF. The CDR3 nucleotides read TGTGCCTGGAAGGCGGCGCGGGACACCGGGGAGCTGTTTTTT.